The entry that follows covers one TCR beta chain sequence. The antigen remains unidentified. TCRdb re-called the 5' RACE reads and gives one entry per CDR3 protein, without DNA. This listing includes about 380,000 distinct CDR3 sequences. This sample stems from a study of monozygotic twins with inflammatory bowel disease. General study results and limits: Limited statistical power may explain no repertoire similarity difference between concordant and discordant twins.

Collection yielded roughly 2.5 ml of blood per donor. In germline, CDR1 is ENHRY, CDR2 SYGVKD. The CDR3 covers 16 residues. This TCR was sampled from a human donor with ulcerative colitis or Crohn's disease, or a healthy co-twin of an affected twin (not recorded which). The sample was blood. The rearrangement joins TRBV10-3 to TRBJ2-5; checking the TCRdb D call of TRBD1 is not possible without DNA. The CDR3 loop is CATRRGDKNARETQYF.